The 25 T cell receptor beta chains presented below share a single source sample, sequenced in a study of identifying expanded T cells in peripheral blood. The repertoire was sequenced with immunoSEQ multiplex PCR; TCRdb's copy has only in-frame clones and lacks some. This sample carries roughly 100,000 clones, more than 70% of them seen once, and the ten largest clones take roughly an eighth. The sequenced sample consisted of blood. The receptor set was obtained from a person between 18 and 75 years old in good health.

The chain links TRBV29-1 to TRBJ1-4, with unresolved D. The CDR3 totals 14 residues. Trimming stripped 3 bases from V and 8 bases from J, with 16 bases between. Per the germline V gene, CDR1 is SQVTM and CDR2 is ANQGSEA. This chain's CDR3 is CSVEVWGSEEKLFF. The CDR3 region has the DNA TGCAGCGTTGAGGTCTGGGGATCGGAAGAAAAACTGTTTTTT.

Only one count was recorded for this clone. V is TRBV5-1 and J is TRBJ1-1; the D gene is possibly TRBD1 (5 bases). The V end was cut by 1 base, the J end by 4 bases, with 17 bases between. The CDR3 length is 16 residues. Per the germline V gene, CDR1 is SGHRS and CDR2 is YFSETQ. CDR3 sequence (DNA): TGCGCCAGCAGCTTGTTCGACAGTCCATTAGGCACTGAAGCTTTCTTT. Translation: CASSLFDSPLGTEAFF. Using reference TRBV5-1 and TRBJ1-1 for the parts outside the CDR3, the full variable domain is KAGVTQTPRYLIKTRGQQVTLSCSPISGHRSVSWYQQTPGQGLQFLFEYFSETQRNKGNFPGRFSGRQFSNSRSEMNVSTLELGDSALYLCASSLFDSPLGTEAFFGQGTRLTVV.

This clone was detected once. This sequence joins TRBV4-2 and TRBJ1-4, with D perhaps matching TRBD1 (5 bases). V shed 5 bases and J shed 8 bases, with 15 bases lying between them. This CDR3 contains 14 residues. Per the germline V gene, CDR1 is LGHNA and CDR2 is YNFKEQ. CDR3 sequence: CASSDTGGGEKLFF. In DNA form, the CDR3 reads TGTGCCAGCAGCGACACCGGGGGAGGGGAAAAACTGTTTTTT.

The V gene is TRBV6-5, the J gene TRBJ1-2, with 7 bases lining up with TRBD1. The CDR3 is 13 amino acids. Per germline, CDR1 MNHEY and CDR2 SVGAGI. V shed 10 bases, J shed 1 base, and the junction held 6 bases outside the gene matches. CDR3 amino acids: CAIWDRDNYGYTF. The CDR3, as DNA: TGTGCCATTTGGGACAGAGATAACTATGGCTACACCTTC.

This chain links TRBV10-1 with TRBJ2-2, with TRBD1 identical over 9 bases. Germline loops: CDR1 WNHNN, CDR2 SYGVQD (reference sequence). CDR3 length equals 14 residues. Trimming removed 8 bases from V and 3 bases from J; junction bases left unmatched: 4. CDR3 bases: TGCGCCAGCGGGACAGGGAAGGACACCGGGGAGCTGTTTTTT. As protein: CASGTGKDTGELFF.

The J gene is TRBJ1-4, the V gene TRBV6-6; 9 nucleotides agree with TRBD1. The V and J ends lost 3 bases and 7 bases, in that order; junction bases with no gene match: 6. The CDR3 is 15 residues long. Germline values: CDR1 MNHNY, CDR2 SVGAGI (reference sequence). CDR3 amino acids: CASSYPGTGFEKLFF. Written as DNA, the CDR3 is TGTGCCAGCAGTTATCCCGGGACAGGGTTTGAAAAACTGTTTTTT.

This chain joins TRBV4-3 and TRBJ1-4; D not resolved. This CDR3 is built from 18 residues. Trimming shortened V by 3 bases and J by 0 bases, and 17 bases separated the two germline ends. CDR1 is LGHNA and CDR2 is YSLEER in the germline V gene. The CDR3 loop reads CASSQSSGRPSTNEKLFF. CDR3 DNA: TGCGCCAGCAGCCAGAGCTCGGGGAGACCATCAACTAATGAAAAACTGTTTTTT.

The chain carries TRBV4-3 and TRBJ1-6; D gene uncertain. The CDR3 loop spans 17 amino acids. Germline assignment: CDR1 LGHNA and CDR2 YSLEER. The V end lost 1 base, the J end lost 2 bases, and 12 bases lay between the germline ends. The CDR3 bases are TGCGCCAGCAGCCAAGGTCTTCAGTTAACCTATAATTCACCCCTCCACTTT. Protein sequence: CASSQGLQLTYNSPLHF.

The table lists this clone with a few counts. This sequence joins TRBV7-6 and TRBJ2-7; 9 positions agree with TRBD2. The CDR3 totals 15 residues. Germline V gene data show CDR1 as SGHVS and CDR2 as FNYEAQ. Losses at the gene ends were 3 bases for V and 6 bases for J; bases not matched to a gene: 9. This CDR3 is CASSLIDSGSSEQYF. Here the CDR3 DNA reads TGTGCCAGCAGCTTGATTGATAGCGGGAGCTCCGAGCAGTACTTC.

The chain couples TRBV5-1 to TRBJ2-7; D is perhaps TRBD2 (7 bases). The CDR3 runs to 15 residues. Germline CDR1 reads SGHRS; CDR2 reads YFSETQ. Trimming took off 0 bases at V and 6 bases at J, with 16 bases between the two ends. The CDR3 nucleotides read TGCGCCAGCAGCTTGGCCTCGGGGGGCGAAGGCGAGCAGTACTTC. Amino acids: CASSLASGGEGEQYF. The full variable domain, with the rest looked up from reference TRBV5-1 and TRBJ2-7, is KAGVTQTPRYLIKTRGQQVTLSCSPISGHRSVSWYQQTPGQGLQFLFEYFSETQRNKGNFPGRFSGRQFSNSRSEMNVSTLELGDSALYLCASSLASGGEGEQYFGPGTRLTVT.

The CDR3 sequence is CASSLVAGGVYEQYF. As DNA, the CDR3 is TGTGCCAGCAGCTTGGTAGCGGGGGGGGTGTACGAGCAGTACTTC. This chain joins TRBV7-2 and TRBJ2-7, with 11 bases fitting TRBD2. Per the germline V gene, CDR1 is SGHTA and CDR2 is FQGNSA. V lost 3 bases to trimming and J lost 4 bases; unmatched junction nucleotides: 5. CDR3 length: 15 residues. Full variable domain (outside the CDR3, taken from reference TRBV7-2 and TRBJ2-7): GAGVSQSPSNKVTEKGKDVELRCDPISGHTALYWYRQSLGQGLEFLIYFQGNSAPDKSGLPSDRFSAERTGGSVSTLTIQRTQQEDSAVYLCASSLVAGGVYEQYFGPGTRLTVT.

This chain connects TRBV5-6 to TRBJ2-1, with D perhaps matching TRBD2 (5 bases). Germline-derived CDR1 and CDR2 are SGHDT and YYEEEE. This CDR3 is built from 17 residues. Deletions cut 0 bases from V and 0 bases from J, with 13 bases between. The CDR3 DNA reads as TGTGCCAGCAGCTTGGTGGGCGGGCACAGCTCCTACAATGAGCAGTTCTTC. Its translation: CASSLVGGHSSYNEQFF.

This sequence joins TRBV7-2 and TRBJ1-5; D is undetermined. The V and J ends lost 1 base and 4 bases respectively, with 5 bases between them. Germline values: CDR1 SGHTA, CDR2 FQGNSA. This CDR3 is 13 amino acids long. CDR3 sequence: CASSLGQNQPQHF. CDR3 nucleotide sequence: TGTGCCAGCAGCTTAGGCCAAAATCAGCCCCAGCATTTT.

The chain uses TRBV18 and TRBJ2-3, with TRBD1 identical over 7 bases. Germline V gene data show CDR1 as KGHSH and CDR2 as LQKENI. This CDR3 has 13 residues. V was clipped by 4 bases and J by 5 bases; unmatched bases: 3. The CDR3 loop reads CASSLYRGDTQYF. The CDR3 DNA sequence: TGTGCCAGCTCACTCTACAGGGGAGATACGCAGTATTTT.

V gene TRBV6-5 combines with J gene TRBJ2-1, with TRBD2 matching 10 bases. Trimming cost V 6 bases and J 3 bases; bases outside gene matches: 2. This CDR3 has 14 residues. Germline V CDR1 and CDR2: MNHEY, SVGAGI. The CDR3 DNA is TGTGCCAGCAGCCGGACTAGCGGCTACAATGAGCAGTTCTTC. It specifies CASSRTSGYNEQFF.

The V call is TRBV6-1, the J call TRBJ2-7; D not certain. Germline CDR1 MNHNS, CDR2 SASEGT. CDR3 length equals 13 residues. V dropped 3 bases and J dropped 6 bases, with 12 bases sitting between them. CDR3 DNA: TGTGCCAGCAGTGATCTTAGGTCGCTCGAGCAGTACTTC. Its translation is CASSDLRSLEQYF.

V is TRBV6-5 and J is TRBJ2-1, with 7 bases that match TRBD2. The J segment lost 6 bases and the V segment lost 11 bases, leaving 13 bases of the junction unmatched. This CDR3 region has 14 residues. CDR1 and CDR2 (germline): MNHEY, SVGAGI. In nucleotides, the CDR3 is TGTGCCGCGGCCCCGGGACTACCCCCCAATGAGCAGTTCTTC. Protein product: CAAAPGLPPNEQFF.

The chain uses TRBV19 and TRBJ2-3, with D perhaps TRBD2 (5 bases). Germline V gene sequence: CDR1 LNHDA, CDR2 SQIVND (reference sequence). Trimming removed 6 bases from V and 6 bases from J, with 19 bases in between. The CDR3 is 15 residues long. CDR3 nucleotides: TGTGCCAGTAGCTCTCGTCGGGGAGATGGGGATACGCAGTATTTT. Amino acid sequence: CASSSRRGDGDTQYF. Filled out from reference TRBV19 and TRBJ2-3, the complete variable domain reads DGGITQSPKYLFRKEGQNVTLSCEQNLNHDAMYWYRQDPGQGLRLIYYSQIVNDFQKGDIAEGYSVSREKKESFPLTVTSAQKNPTAFYLCASSSRRGDGDTQYFGPGTRLTVL.

This chain links TRBV10-2 with TRBJ2-1; 7 bases agree with TRBD2. Germline V gene lookup returns CDR1 WSHSY and CDR2 SAAADI. There are 14 residues in the CDR3. Trimming took 3 bases from V and 6 from J; bases not matched to a gene: 5. This chain's CDR3 is CASSEVGGINEQFF. CDR3 DNA sequence: TGCGCCAGCAGTGAAGTGGGAGGGATCAATGAGCAGTTCTTC.

The chain joins TRBV28 to TRBJ2-1; TRBD1 aligns across 7 bases. The trim removed 4 bases at V and 9 bases at J, leaving 9 bases unmatched. The CDR3 runs 14 residues. Germline CDR1 reads MDHEN; CDR2 reads SYDVKM. CDR3 sequence (DNA): TGTGCCAGCAGTTCTACTTACAGGGGCGGTGAGCAGTTCTTC. Its protein product is CASSSTYRGGEQFF. The full variable domain, rest sourced from reference TRBV28 and TRBJ2-1, is DVKVTQSSRYLVKRTGEKVFLECVQDMDHENMFWYRQDPGLGLRLIYFSYDVKMKEKGDIPEGYSVSREKKERFSLILESASTNQTSMYLCASSSTYRGGEQFFGPGTRLTVL.

The V call is TRBV7-2, the J call TRBJ1-2; no clear D gene. The CDR3 length is 14 residues. Germline V gene sequence: CDR1 SGHTA, CDR2 FQGNSA. The V end lost 0 bases, the J end lost 7 bases, and 12 bases lay between the germline ends. In DNA, the CDR3 is TGTGCCAGCAGCTTAGCGCTGGGAAGCAGTGGCTACACCTTC. Encoded protein: CASSLALGSSGYTF.

This clone has a single count. The rearrangement links TRBV7-8 to TRBJ1-2, with D perhaps TRBD1 (5 bases). Trimming left V 0 bases short and J 5 bases short, with 13 bases between. The CDR3 extends over 15 amino acids. The germline V gene has CDR1 SGHVS and CDR2 FQNEAQ. In DNA, the CDR3 is TGTGCCAGCAGCTTAGCTCCCCAGGGTGGGTATGGCTACACCTTC. The encoded protein is CASSLAPQGGYGYTF.

This clone occurred a few times. This chain joins TRBV9 and TRBJ1-5, with 8 bases identical to TRBD1. Per germline, CDR1 SGDLS and CDR2 YYNGEE. The CDR3 consists of 14 residues. V lost 3 bases, J lost 2 bases, and 1 base stayed unmatched. The CDR3 sequence is CASSADRGNQPQHF. Written as DNA, the CDR3 is TGTGCCAGCAGCGCGGACAGGGGCAATCAGCCCCAGCATTTT.

This rearrangement joins TRBV7-3 to TRBJ2-3, with a weak D call TRBD2 (6 bases). This CDR3 has 14 amino acids. V was shortened by 2 bases and J by 6 bases, with 12 bases between the two germline ends. Germline V gives CDR1 SGHTA, CDR2 FQGTGA. The CDR3 DNA reads TGTGCCAGCAGCTTAGTCGGCGGGGACGATACGCAGTATTTT. Protein sequence: CASSLVGGDDTQYF.

The genes are TRBV7-2 and TRBJ2-5, with D perhaps matching TRBD1 (6 bases). CDR1 SGHTA and CDR2 FQGNSA come from the germline V gene. Trimming pared 4 bases from V and 7 bases from J, leaving 13 bases between. This CDR3 is built from 13 residues. The CDR3 spells CASSSGSTGTQYF. CDR3 sequence (DNA): TGTGCCAGCAGCTCAGGGTCGACAGGGACCCAGTACTTC.